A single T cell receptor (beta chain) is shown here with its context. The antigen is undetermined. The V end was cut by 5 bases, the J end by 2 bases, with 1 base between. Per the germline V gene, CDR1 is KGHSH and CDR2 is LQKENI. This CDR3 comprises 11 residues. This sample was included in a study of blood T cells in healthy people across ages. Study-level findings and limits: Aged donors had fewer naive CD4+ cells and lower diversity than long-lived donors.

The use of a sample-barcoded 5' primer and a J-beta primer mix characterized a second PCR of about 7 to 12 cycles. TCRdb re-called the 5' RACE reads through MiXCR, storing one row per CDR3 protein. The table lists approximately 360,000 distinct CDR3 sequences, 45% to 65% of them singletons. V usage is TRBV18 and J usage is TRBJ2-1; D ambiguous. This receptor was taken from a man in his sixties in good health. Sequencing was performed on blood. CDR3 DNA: TGTGCCAGCTCAGCCTACAATGAGCAGTTCTTC. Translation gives CASSAYNEQFF.